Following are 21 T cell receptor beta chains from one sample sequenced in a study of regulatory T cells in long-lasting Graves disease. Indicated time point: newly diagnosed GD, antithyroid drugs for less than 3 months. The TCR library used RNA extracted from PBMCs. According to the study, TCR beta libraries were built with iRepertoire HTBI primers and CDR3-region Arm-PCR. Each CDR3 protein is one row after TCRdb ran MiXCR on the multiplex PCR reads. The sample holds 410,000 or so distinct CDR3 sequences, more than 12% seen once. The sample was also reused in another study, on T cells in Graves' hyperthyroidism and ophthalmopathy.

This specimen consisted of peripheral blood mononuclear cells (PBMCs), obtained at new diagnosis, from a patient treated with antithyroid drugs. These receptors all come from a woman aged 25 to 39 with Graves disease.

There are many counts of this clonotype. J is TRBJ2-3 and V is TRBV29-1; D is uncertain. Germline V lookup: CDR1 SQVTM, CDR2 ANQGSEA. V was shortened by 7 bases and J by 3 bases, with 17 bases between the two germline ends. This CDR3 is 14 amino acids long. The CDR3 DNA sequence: TGCAGCGGTGCTGAGGCGGATTATACAGATACGCAGTATTTT. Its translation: CSGAEADYTDTQYF.

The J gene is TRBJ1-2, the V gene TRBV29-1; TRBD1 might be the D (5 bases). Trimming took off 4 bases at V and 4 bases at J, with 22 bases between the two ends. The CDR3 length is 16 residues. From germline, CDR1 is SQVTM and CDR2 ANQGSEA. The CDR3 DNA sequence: TGCAGCGTTGTTGGGACGCCGGCATCCGGTCCCTATGGCTACACCTTC. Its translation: CSVVGTPASGPYGYTF.

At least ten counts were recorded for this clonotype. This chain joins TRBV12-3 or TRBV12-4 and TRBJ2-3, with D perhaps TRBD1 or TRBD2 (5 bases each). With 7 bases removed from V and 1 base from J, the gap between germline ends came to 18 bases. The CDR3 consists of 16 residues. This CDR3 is CASNEGHLEGTDTQYF. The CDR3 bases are TGTGCCAGCAATGAGGGGCATCTGGAGGGCACAGATACGCAGTATTTT.

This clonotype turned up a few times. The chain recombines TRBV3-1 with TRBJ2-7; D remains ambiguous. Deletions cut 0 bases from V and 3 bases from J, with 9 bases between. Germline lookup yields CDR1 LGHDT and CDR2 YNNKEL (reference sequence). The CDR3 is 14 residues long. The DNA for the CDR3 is TGTGCCAGCAGCCAAGATAGAACCAGCTACGAGCAGTACTTC. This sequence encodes CASSQDRTSYEQYF.

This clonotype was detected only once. The CDR3 loop is CATSEPGGSNYGYTF. The DNA of the CDR3 is TGTGCCACCAGTGAGCCAGGGGGCTCTAACTATGGCTACACCTTC. J is TRBJ1-2 and V is TRBV24-1; 8 bases agree with TRBD1. CDR1 and CDR2 from the germline V gene are KGHDR and SFDVKD. The ends lost 4 bases at V and 0 bases at J; junction bases unmatched: 3. The CDR3 has 15 amino acids.

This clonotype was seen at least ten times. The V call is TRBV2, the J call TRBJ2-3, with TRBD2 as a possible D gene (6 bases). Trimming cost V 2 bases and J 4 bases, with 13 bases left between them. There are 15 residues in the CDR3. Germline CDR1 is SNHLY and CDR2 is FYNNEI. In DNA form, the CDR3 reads TGTGCCAGCAGTGAACGGGTGAGGGAGGCAGATACGCAGTATTTT. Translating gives CASSERVREADTQYF.

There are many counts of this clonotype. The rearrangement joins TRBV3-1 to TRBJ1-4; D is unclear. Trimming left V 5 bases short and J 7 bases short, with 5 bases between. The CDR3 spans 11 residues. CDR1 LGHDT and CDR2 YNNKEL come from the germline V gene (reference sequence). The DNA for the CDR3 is TGTGCCAGCAGCGCCTTTGAAAAACTGTTTTTT. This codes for CASSAFEKLFF.

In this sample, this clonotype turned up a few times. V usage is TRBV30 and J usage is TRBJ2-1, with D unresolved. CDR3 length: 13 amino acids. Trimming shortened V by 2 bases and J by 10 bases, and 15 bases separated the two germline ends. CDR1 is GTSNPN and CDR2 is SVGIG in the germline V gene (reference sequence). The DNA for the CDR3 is TGTGCCTGGAGTTCACGCACAGATGGCGAGCAGTTCTTC. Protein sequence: CAWSSRTDGEQFF.

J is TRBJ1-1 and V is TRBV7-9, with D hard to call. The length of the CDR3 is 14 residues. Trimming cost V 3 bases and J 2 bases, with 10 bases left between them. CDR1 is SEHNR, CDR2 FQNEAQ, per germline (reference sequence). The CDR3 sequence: CASSLLMANTEAFF. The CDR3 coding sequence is TGTGCCAGCAGCTTGTTGATGGCCAACACTGAAGCTTTCTTT.

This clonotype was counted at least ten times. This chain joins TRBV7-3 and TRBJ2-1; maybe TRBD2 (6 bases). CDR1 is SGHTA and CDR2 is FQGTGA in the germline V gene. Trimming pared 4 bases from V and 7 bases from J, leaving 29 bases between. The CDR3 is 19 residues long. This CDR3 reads CASSSIPSLAVPGSNEQFF. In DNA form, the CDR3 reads TGTGCCAGCAGCTCCATACCCTCTTTAGCGGTCCCAGGAAGTAATGAGCAGTTCTTC.

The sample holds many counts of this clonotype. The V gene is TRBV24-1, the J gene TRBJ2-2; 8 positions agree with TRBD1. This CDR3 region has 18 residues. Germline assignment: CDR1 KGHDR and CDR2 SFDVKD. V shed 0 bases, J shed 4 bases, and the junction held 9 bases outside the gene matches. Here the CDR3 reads CATSDLQATGQVTGELFF. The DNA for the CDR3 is TGTGCCACCAGTGATTTGCAAGCCACGGGACAGGTCACCGGGGAGCTGTTTTTT.

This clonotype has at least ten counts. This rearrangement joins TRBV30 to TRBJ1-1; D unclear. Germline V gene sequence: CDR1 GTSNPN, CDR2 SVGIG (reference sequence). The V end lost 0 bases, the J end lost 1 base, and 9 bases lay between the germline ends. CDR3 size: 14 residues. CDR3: CAWSVADGNTEAFF. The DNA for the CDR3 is TGTGCCTGGAGTGTCGCAGACGGGAACACTGAAGCTTTCTTT.

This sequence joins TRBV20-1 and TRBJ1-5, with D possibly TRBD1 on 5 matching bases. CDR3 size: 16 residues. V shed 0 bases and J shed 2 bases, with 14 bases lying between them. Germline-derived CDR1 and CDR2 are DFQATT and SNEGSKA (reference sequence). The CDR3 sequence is CSARDPRQGGNQPQHF. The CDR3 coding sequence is TGCAGTGCTAGAGATCCCAGGCAAGGGGGCAATCAGCCCCAGCATTTT.

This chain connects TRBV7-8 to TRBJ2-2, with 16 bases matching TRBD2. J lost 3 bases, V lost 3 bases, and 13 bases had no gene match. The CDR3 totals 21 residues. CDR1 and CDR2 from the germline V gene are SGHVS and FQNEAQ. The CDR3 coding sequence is TGTGCCAGCAGCTTCCCACCCCCGGGACTAGCGGGAGGGAGATACACCGGGGAGCTGTTTTTT. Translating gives CASSFPPPGLAGGRYTGELFF.

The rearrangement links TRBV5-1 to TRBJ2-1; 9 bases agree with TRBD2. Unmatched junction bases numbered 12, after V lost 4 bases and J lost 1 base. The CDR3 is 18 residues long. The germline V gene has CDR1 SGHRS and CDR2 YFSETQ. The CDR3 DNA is TGCGCCAGCAGCCGTGCGTATAGCGGGAGTGTATCCTACAATGAGCAGTTCTTC. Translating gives CASSRAYSGSVSYNEQFF.

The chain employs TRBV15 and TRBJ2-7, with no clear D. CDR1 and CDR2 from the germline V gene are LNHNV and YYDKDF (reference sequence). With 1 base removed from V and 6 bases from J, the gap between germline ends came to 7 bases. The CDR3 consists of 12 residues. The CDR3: CATSRGVGEQYF. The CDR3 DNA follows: TGTGCCACCAGCAGAGGCGTGGGCGAGCAGTACTTC.

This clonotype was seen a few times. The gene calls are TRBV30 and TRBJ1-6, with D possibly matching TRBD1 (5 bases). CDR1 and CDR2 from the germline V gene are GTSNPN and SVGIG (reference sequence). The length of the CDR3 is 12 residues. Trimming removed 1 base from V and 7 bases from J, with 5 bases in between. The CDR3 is CAWSGQNSPLHF. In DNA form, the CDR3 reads TGTGCCTGGAGTGGACAGAATTCACCCCTCCACTTT.

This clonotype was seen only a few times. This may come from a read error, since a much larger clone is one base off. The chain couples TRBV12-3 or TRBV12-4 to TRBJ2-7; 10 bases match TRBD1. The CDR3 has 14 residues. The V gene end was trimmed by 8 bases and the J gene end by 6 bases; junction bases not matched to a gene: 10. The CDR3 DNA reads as TGTGCCAGCGGTCCCCTTGGGACAGGGGCCGAGCAGTACTTC. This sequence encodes CASGPLGTGAEQYF.

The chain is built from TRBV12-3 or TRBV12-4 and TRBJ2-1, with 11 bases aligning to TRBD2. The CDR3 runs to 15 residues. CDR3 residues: CASRPSGGPCNEQFF. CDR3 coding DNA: TGTGCTTCGAGGCCTAGCGGGGGGCCCTGCAATGAGCAGTTCTTC.

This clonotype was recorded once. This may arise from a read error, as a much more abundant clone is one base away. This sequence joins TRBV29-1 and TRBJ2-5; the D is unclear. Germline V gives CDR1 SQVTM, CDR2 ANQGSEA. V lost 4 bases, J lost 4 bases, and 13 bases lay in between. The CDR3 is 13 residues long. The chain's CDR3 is CSVGLGVRETQYF. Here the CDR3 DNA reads TGCAGCGTTGGTCTTGGGGTCCGAGAGACCCAGTACTTC.

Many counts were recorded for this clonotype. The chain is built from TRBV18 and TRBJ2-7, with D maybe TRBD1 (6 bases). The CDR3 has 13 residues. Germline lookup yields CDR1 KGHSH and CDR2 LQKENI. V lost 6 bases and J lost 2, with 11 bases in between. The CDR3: CASSFNRAYEQYF. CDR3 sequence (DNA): TGTGCCAGCTCCTTCAACAGGGCCTACGAGCAGTACTTC.